The clone carrying this TCR beta chain was detected only a few times. This sample was taken from a study of cytomegalovirus exposure and HLA in healthy donors. Trimming pared 2 bases from V and 7 bases from J, leaving 11 bases between. Germline V gene sequence: CDR1 MNHEY, CDR2 SMNVEV (reference sequence). The CDR3 runs 13 residues. Researchers ran the PCR with 60 Vbeta and 13 Jbeta primers. Produced via immunoSEQ multiplex PCR; TCRdb's table is partial and in-frame only. This sample carries about 200,000 clones, roughly 73% of them seen once, and the ten largest clones take approximately 1.8%. This clonotype was sampled from a woman in her twenties or thirties in good health and CMV-seronegative. Sequencing input: PBMCs. This rearrangement joins TRBV27 to TRBJ1-2; D perhaps matches TRBD1 (6 bases). CDR3 nucleotides: TGTGCCAGCAGTTTAAACGGGGGGCCTGGCTACACCTTC. It yields the protein CASSLNGGPGYTF.